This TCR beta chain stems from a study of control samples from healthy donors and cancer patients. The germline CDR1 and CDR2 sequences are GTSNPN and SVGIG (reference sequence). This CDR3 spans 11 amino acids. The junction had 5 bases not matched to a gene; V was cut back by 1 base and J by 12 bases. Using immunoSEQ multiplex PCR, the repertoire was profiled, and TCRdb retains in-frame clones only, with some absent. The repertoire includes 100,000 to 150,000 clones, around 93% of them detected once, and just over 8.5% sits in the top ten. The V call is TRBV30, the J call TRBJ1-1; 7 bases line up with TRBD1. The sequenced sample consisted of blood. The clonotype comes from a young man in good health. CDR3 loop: CAWSGQGVPFF. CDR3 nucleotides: TGTGCCTGGAGTGGGCAGGGGGTACCTTTCTTT.